This TCR beta chain appears in the sequencing data of a study of T-cell memory formation after mild COVID-19. TCRdb re-derived calls from the 5' RACE reads in MiXCR, one entry per CDR3 protein. The sample lists about 360,000 distinct CDR3 sequences, 10% to 15% occurring once. V was clipped by 3 bases and J by 4 bases, with 16 bases between them. The CDR3 has 16 amino acids. From germline, CDR1 is SGHVS and CDR2 FNYEAQ. This clonotype turned up a few times. The rearrangement uses TRBV7-6 and TRBJ2-1; D may match TRBD1 or TRBD2 (6 bases each). This receptor was taken from a young man who had mild COVID-19 (a few samples of this study predate the infection). Cell type and time point are not known. The sequencing sample was made of PBMCs or a T cell subset sorted from them (not recorded which). The CDR3 loop reads CASSFWGRGLYNEQFF. CDR3 DNA: TGTGCCAGCAGCTTCTGGGGCAGGGGACTTTACAATGAGCAGTTCTTC.